This entry lists 24 T cell receptor beta chains sequenced from one sample in a study of neurological immune-mediated disorders. TCRdb re-called the 5' RACE reads through MiXCR, storing one row per CDR3 protein. The table has tens of thousands of distinct CDR3 sequences, nearly 10% seen once. Time point specified: longitudinal time-point 2. Sequencing was performed on PBMCs. These receptor sequences come from a young man in good health.

This clonotype was found many times. The V and J genes are TRBV2 and TRBJ2-1; 9 bases are shared with TRBD2. Germline trimming cut 7 bases from V and 5 bases from J; bases unmatched to any gene: 6. This CDR3 is 14 amino acids long. The germline CDR1 and CDR2 sequences are SNHLY and FYNNEI. In DNA, the CDR3 is TGTGCCAGCATGGGACTAGCAGACGACAATGAGCAGTTCTTC. As protein: CASMGLADDNEQFF.

This clonotype was found many times. The chain uses TRBV5-1 and TRBJ2-5; a possible D gene is TRBD1 (6 bases). The CDR3 is made up of 14 amino acids. Trimming removed 2 bases from V and 4 bases from J, with 12 bases in between. The germline V gene has CDR1 SGHRS and CDR2 YFSETQ. Written as DNA, the CDR3 is TGCGCCAGCAGCTTTACAGGGTTCAGAGAGACCCAGTACTTC. Its protein is CASSFTGFRETQYF.

This clonotype was seen many times. The J gene is TRBJ1-6, the V gene TRBV5-1; the match to TRBD1 covers 9 bases. After removal of 4 bases from V and 2 bases from J, the junction contained 4 bases not matched to a gene. This CDR3 region has 16 residues. Germline V gene data show CDR1 as SGHRS and CDR2 as YFSETQ. CDR3 coding DNA: TGCGCCAGCAGCACCGGACAGGGGACCTATAATTCACCCCTCCACTTT. Its protein product is CASSTGQGTYNSPLHF.

In this sample, this clonotype turned up many times. The V call is TRBV20-1, the J call TRBJ2-1; possible D gene TRBD2, 5 bases. The CDR3 has 16 residues. The ends were cut back, 0 bases at V and 6 bases at J, with 18 bases in the middle. Per the germline V gene, CDR1 is DFQATT and CDR2 is SNEGSKA (reference sequence). In nucleotides, the CDR3 is TGCAGTGCTAGAGATCACCGAGCGGCGTCCCTCAATGAGCAGTTCTTC. Protein: CSARDHRAASLNEQFF.

The J gene is TRBJ2-1, the V gene TRBV2, with TRBD2 identical over 11 bases. The trim removed 8 bases at V and 9 bases at J, leaving 12 bases unmatched. Germline-derived CDR1 and CDR2 are SNHLY and FYNNEI. The CDR3 is made up of 15 amino acids. In nucleotides, the CDR3 is TGTGCCAGCTCCTCAGGGCTAGCGGGGGGCGGTGAGCAGTTCTTC. Its translation: CASSSGLAGGGEQFF.

The chain links TRBV20-1 to TRBJ2-2; 11 positions agree with TRBD2. The CDR3 length is 16 residues. The V gene's germline CDR1 is DFQATT and CDR2 SNEGSKA (reference sequence). V gave up 3 bases and J gave up 9 bases; unmatched junction bases: 12. CDR3 in amino acids: CSASIIGTSGGRELFF. The CDR3 DNA reads TGCAGTGCTAGCATTATAGGGACTAGCGGCGGTAGGGAGCTGTTTTTT.

This clonotype was counted ten times or more. The V call is TRBV7-6, the J call TRBJ2-2; 7 bases are shared with TRBD2. This CDR3 spans 13 amino acids. Germline lookup yields CDR1 SGHVS and CDR2 FNYEAQ. The J segment lost 5 bases and the V segment lost 5 bases, leaving 2 bases of the junction unmatched. CDR3 protein: CASSRGVTGELFF. The CDR3 DNA reads TGTGCCAGCAGCCGGGGGGTAACCGGGGAGCTGTTTTTT.

The sample holds many counts of this clonotype. This sequence joins TRBV12-3 or TRBV12-4 and TRBJ2-7; 8 positions agree with TRBD1. The CDR3 totals 14 residues. Germline trimming cut 3 bases from V and 2 bases from J; bases unmatched to any gene: 3. CDR3 loop: CASSFSGGAYEQYF. The CDR3 nucleotides are TGTGCCAGCAGTTTCTCAGGGGGCGCCTACGAGCAGTACTTC.

Ten or more counts support this clonotype. The rearrangement joins TRBV5-1 to TRBJ1-1; TRBD1 agrees at 9 bases. The CDR3 loop spans 13 amino acids. V was pared by 6 bases and J by 4 bases, with 4 bases of the junction left unmatched. Germline V gene lookup returns CDR1 SGHRS and CDR2 YFSETQ. The CDR3 coding sequence is TGCGCCAGCACCTCGACAGGGGGCACTGAAGCTTTCTTT. This codes for CASTSTGGTEAFF.

This clonotype appeared many times. This chain links TRBV7-2 with TRBJ1-5; D gene uncertain. Trimming shortened V by 5 bases and J by 2 bases, and 13 bases separated the two germline ends. Looked up from germline, CDR1 is SGHTA and CDR2 is FQGNSA. The CDR3 spans 15 residues. The CDR3, as DNA: TGTGCCAGCAGCCCCGTCTTCGGCCGCAATCAGCCCCAGCATTTT. Residues: CASSPVFGRNQPQHF.

This clonotype was counted ten times or more. The rearrangement links TRBV29-1 to TRBJ2-1, with 7 bases aligning to TRBD2. V shed 8 bases, J shed 10 bases, and the junction held 11 bases outside the gene matches. Germline V CDR1 and CDR2: SQVTM, ANQGSEA. This CDR3 is 12 amino acids long. CDR3 sequence reads: CSNERGSGEQFF. CDR3 coding DNA: TGCAGCAACGAACGTGGTAGCGGGGAGCAGTTCTTC.

This clonotype came up many times. This sequence joins TRBV5-1 and TRBJ2-5; TRBD2 matches at 7 bases. CDR3 length: 16 residues. The germline CDR1 and CDR2 sequences are SGHRS and YFSETQ. Trimming removed 2 bases from V and 5 bases from J; junction bases left unmatched: 12. The CDR3 coding sequence is TGCGCCAGCAGCTTTTCGAGTGGGAGGGCCAGCGAGACCCAGTACTTC. Amino acids: CASSFSSGRASETQYF.

In its sample, this clonotype was seen many times. This chain links TRBV6-1 with TRBJ1-5; no firm D call. The CDR3 has 16 residues. V was cut by 2 bases and J by 0 bases, with 11 bases left in between. The germline V gene has CDR1 MNHNS and CDR2 SASEGT. The CDR3 loop reads CASSETYSNSNQPQHF. CDR3 sequence (DNA): TGTGCCAGCAGTGAAACGTACAGCAATAGCAATCAGCCCCAGCATTTT.

At least ten counts were recorded for this clonotype. CDR3 region: CSARDHRHPVGYGYTF. In DNA, the CDR3 is TGCAGTGCTAGAGATCACCGACACCCCGTAGGCTATGGCTACACCTTC. The chain has TRBV20-1 and TRBJ1-2; no clear D. This CDR3 comprises 16 residues. Trimming removed 0 bases from V and 4 bases from J, with 18 bases in between. Germline loops: CDR1 DFQATT, CDR2 SNEGSKA (reference sequence).

This clonotype came up many times. The chain carries TRBV29-1 and TRBJ2-7; D is ambiguous. The CDR3 length is 11 residues. The V gene lost 5 bases and the J gene lost 2 bases, with 7 bases spanning the gap. CDR1 is SQVTM, CDR2 ANQGSEA, per germline. The CDR3 is CSVSTAYEQYF. The CDR3 DNA is TGCAGCGTTTCTACAGCCTACGAGCAGTACTTC.

This clonotype was seen repeatedly, ten times or more. This chain joins TRBV5-5 and TRBJ1-2; no clear D. Germline V CDR1 and CDR2: SGHKS, YYEKEE (reference sequence). This CDR3 spans 15 amino acids. Trimming left V 0 bases short and J 2 bases short, with 11 bases between. The CDR3 region has the DNA TGTGCCAGCAGCTTGGACGCTCCCATCAACTATGGCTACACCTTC. Residues: CASSLDAPINYGYTF. The full variable domain, rest sourced from reference TRBV5-5 and TRBJ1-2, is DAGVTQSPTHLIKTRGQQVTLRCSPISGHKSVSWYQQVLGQGPQFIFQYYEKEERGRGNFPDRFSARQFPNYSSELNVNALLLGDSALYLCASSLDAPINYGYTFGSGTRLTVV.

Ten or more counts support this clonotype. The rearrangement links TRBV11-2 to TRBJ1-3, with 9 bases matching TRBD1. In germline, CDR1 is SGHAT, CDR2 FQNNGV. This CDR3 spans 17 amino acids. Losses at the gene ends were 5 bases for V and 3 bases for J; bases not matched to a gene: 11. CDR3 nucleotides: TGTGCCAGCAGCCCAACGGTTGGACAGGGGTTTGGAAACACCATATATTTT. Translated, it gives CASSPTVGQGFGNTIYF. The complete variable domain, with remaining parts taken from reference TRBV11-2 and TRBJ1-3, reads EAGVAQSPRYKIIEKRQSVAFWCNPISGHATLYWYQQILGQGPKLLIQFQNNGVVDDSQLPKDRFSAERLKGVDSTLKIQPAKLEDSAVYLCASSPTVGQGFGNTIYFGEGSWLTVV.

The chain joins TRBV4-1 to TRBJ1-2; possible D gene TRBD1, 6 bases. CDR3 size: 16 residues. V was cut by 1 base and J by 4 bases, with 16 bases left in between. The germline gives CDR1 MGHRA, CDR2 YSYEKL. This CDR3 is CASSQVRGAGLYGYTF. The CDR3 nucleotides are TGCGCCAGCAGCCAAGTACGGGGGGCGGGACTCTATGGCTACACCTTC.

This clonotype occurred many times. The chain links TRBV7-8 to TRBJ2-2, with D perhaps given as TRBD1 or TRBD2 (5 bases each). The CDR3 runs to 18 residues. CDR1 and CDR2 from the germline V gene are SGHVS and FQNEAQ. Trimming pared 6 bases from V and 2 bases from J, leaving 22 bases between. CDR3 bases: TGTGCCAGCAGTCTCCGGGACCACCAAGGGATAAACACCGGGGAGCTGTTTTTT. Protein: CASSLRDHQGINTGELFF.

The sample holds many counts of this clonotype. The gene calls are TRBV20-1 and TRBJ1-1, with D hard to call. CDR1 is DFQATT, CDR2 SNEGSKA, per germline (reference sequence). CDR3 length: 12 residues. The V end lost 5 bases, the J end lost 3 bases, and 10 bases lay between the germline ends. The CDR3 DNA reads TGCAGTGCTTCACAGCCGCACACTGAAGCTTTCTTT. It specifies CSASQPHTEAFF.

This clonotype was observed many times. The CDR3 coding sequence is TGCAGTGCGGGGGGACTAGGGAACAATGAGCAGTTCTTC. It translates to CSAGGLGNNEQFF. The V gene is TRBV20-1, the J gene TRBJ2-1; TRBD2 matches at 8 bases. CDR1 DFQATT and CDR2 SNEGSKA come from the germline V gene (reference sequence). Unmatched junction bases numbered 6, after V lost 6 bases and J lost 5 bases. CDR3 length: 13 amino acids.

The table lists this clonotype with many counts. The chain employs TRBV20-1 and TRBJ2-5; TRBD1 might be the D (6 bases). The V end lost 0 bases, the J end lost 4 bases, and 12 bases lay between the germline ends. This CDR3 is built from 14 residues. Germline V gives CDR1 DFQATT, CDR2 SNEGSKA (reference sequence). CDR3 residues: CSARDQGSGETQYF. DNA for the CDR3: TGCAGTGCTAGAGATCAGGGGTCGGGAGAGACCCAGTACTTC.

This clonotype was seen many times. V usage is TRBV29-1 and J usage is TRBJ2-7, with D tentatively TRBD1 (5 bases). Trimming pared 4 bases from V and 6 bases from J, leaving 10 bases between. The CDR3 runs 11 residues. The germline V gene has CDR1 SQVTM and CDR2 ANQGSEA. CDR3 sequence reads: CSVADSGEQYF. The DNA of the CDR3 is TGCAGCGTTGCAGACAGTGGCGAGCAGTACTTC.

This clonotype was found many times. The chain uses TRBV4-2 and TRBJ1-6; unclear D gene. The CDR3 loop spans 17 amino acids. V lost 0 bases, J lost 10 bases, and 19 bases lay in between. Germline V lookup: CDR1 LGHNA, CDR2 YNFKEQ. The CDR3 sequence is CASSQDARFDVGSPLHF. CDR3 nucleotides: TGTGCCAGCAGCCAAGATGCCAGATTTGATGTAGGGTCACCCCTCCACTTT.